This T cell receptor (beta chain) was retrieved from a study of CD8 T cells in Susac syndrome. TEMRA cells were FACS-enriched, while CD8+ and CD4+ T cells were negatively isolated. There are 13 residues in the CDR3. V lost 7 bases to trimming and J lost 6 bases, with 12 bases between them. The germline gives CDR1 PRHDT, CDR2 FYEKMQ (reference sequence). After extraction with the RNeasy kit, roughly 0.5 to 1 ug of the RNA was reverse transcribed using random hexamers. Multiplex PCR with immunoSEQ amplified the TCR beta CDR3 across 54 Vbeta and 13 Jbeta. Using its own MiXCR run on the immunoSEQ multiplex PCR reads, TCRdb lists one record per CDR3 protein. Altogether more than 150,000 distinct CDR3 sequences are present, approximately 95% being singletons, with the ten largest covering roughly 0.15%.

Sequencing was done on a sample of CD8+ T cells from PBMCs. This TCR was sampled from a human donor with Susac syndrome. The chain has TRBV13 and TRBJ2-2; D is unresolved. Written as DNA, the CDR3 is TGTGCCAGCAAAACCGCTGGGCCCGGGGAGCTGTTTTTT. Translated, it gives CASKTAGPGELFF.